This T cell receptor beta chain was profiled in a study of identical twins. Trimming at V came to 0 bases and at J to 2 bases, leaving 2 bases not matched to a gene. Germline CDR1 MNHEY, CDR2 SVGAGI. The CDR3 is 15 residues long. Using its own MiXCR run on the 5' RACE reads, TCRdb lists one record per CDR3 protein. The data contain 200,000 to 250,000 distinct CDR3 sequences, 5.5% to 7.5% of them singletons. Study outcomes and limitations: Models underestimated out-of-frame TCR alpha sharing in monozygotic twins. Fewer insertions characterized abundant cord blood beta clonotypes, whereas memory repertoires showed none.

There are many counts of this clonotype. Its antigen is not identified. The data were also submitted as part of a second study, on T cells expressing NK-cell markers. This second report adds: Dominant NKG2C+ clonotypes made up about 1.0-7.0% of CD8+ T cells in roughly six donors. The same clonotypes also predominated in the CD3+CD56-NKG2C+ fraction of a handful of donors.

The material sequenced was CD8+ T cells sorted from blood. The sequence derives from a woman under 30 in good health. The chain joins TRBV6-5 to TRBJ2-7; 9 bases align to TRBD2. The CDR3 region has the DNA TGTGCCAGCAGTTACTCGAAGCGGGAGGCCTACGAGCAGTACTTC. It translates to CASSYSKREAYEQYF.